This entry features one TCR beta chain sequence. The antigen is unknown. The record originates from a study of vaccination effects on CD4 cells after COVID-19. Study conclusions and caveats: Long after vaccination, the clones induced by infection and by vaccine shrank markedly in size.

Repertoires were generated with immunoSEQ multiplex PCR, while TCRdb's copy carries only in-frame clones and drops some. This sample has about 24,000 clones, with 69% found just once. The ViraFEST assay expanded antigen-specific CD4+ T cells with viral peptide pools before sequencing. At the end of 9 to 11 days of culture, CD4+ T cells were isolated. Of the BNT162b2 and mRNA-1273 vaccines, participants received two doses of one or the other. Neither prior SARS-CoV-2 infection nor positive nucleocapsid antibodies were present in the vaccine recipients. The TCR originated in a human donor who received a COVID-19 vaccine. The specimen comprised CD4+ T cells from PBMCs cultured with SARS-CoV-2 spike peptides, sampled after COVID-19 vaccination.

CDR3 in amino acids: CASSDQGTDTQYF. The CDR3 nucleotides are TGCGCCAGCAGTGACCAGGGAACAGATACGCAGTATTTT. The chain has TRBV10-2 and TRBJ2-3; a weak D match, TRBD1 (5 bases). In germline, CDR1 is WSHSY, CDR2 SAAADI. This CDR3 has 13 amino acids. Trimming took 3 bases from V and 3 from J, leaving 7 bases between them.